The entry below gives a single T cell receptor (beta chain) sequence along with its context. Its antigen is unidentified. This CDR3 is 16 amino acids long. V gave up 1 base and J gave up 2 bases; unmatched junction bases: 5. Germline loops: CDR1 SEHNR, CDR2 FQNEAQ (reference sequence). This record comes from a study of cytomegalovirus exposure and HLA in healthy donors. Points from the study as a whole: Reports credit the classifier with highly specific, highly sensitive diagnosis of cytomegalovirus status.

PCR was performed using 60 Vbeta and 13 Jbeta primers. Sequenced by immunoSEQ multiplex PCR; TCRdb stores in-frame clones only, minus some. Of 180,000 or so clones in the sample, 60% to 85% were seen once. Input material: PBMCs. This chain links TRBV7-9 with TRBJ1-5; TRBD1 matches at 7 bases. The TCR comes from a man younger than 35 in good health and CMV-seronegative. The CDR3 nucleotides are TGTGCCAGCAGCTTAGGGGGGACAGCTCGCAATCAGCCCCAGCATTTT. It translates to CASSLGGTARNQPQHF.